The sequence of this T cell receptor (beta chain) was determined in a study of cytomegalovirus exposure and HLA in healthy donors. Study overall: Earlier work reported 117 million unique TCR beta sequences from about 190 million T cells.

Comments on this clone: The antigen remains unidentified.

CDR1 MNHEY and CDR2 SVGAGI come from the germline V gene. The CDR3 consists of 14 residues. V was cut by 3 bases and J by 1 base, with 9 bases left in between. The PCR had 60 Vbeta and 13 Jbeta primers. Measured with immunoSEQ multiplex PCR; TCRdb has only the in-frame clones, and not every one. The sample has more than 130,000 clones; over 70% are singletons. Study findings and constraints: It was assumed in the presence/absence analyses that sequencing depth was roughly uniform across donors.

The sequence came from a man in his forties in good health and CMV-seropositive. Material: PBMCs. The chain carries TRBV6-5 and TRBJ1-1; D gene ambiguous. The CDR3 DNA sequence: TGTGCCAGCAGTTATGAGGCGACGAACACTGAAGCTTTCTTT. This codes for CASSYEATNTEAFF.